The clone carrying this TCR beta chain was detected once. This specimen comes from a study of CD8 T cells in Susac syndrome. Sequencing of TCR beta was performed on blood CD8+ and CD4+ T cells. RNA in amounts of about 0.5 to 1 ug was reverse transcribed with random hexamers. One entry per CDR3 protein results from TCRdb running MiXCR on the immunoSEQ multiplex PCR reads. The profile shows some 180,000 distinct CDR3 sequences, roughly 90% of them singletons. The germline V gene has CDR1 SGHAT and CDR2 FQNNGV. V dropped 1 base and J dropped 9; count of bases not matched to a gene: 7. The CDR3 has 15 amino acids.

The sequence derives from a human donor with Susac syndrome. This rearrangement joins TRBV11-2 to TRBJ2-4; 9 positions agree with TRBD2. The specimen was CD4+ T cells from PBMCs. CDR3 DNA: TGTGCCAGCAGCTTAGGTTTAGCGGGGGCAGGCATTCAGTACTTC. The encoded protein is CASSLGLAGAGIQYF. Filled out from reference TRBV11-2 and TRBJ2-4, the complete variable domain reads EAGVAQSPRYKIIEKRQSVAFWCNPISGHATLYWYQQILGQGPKLLIQFQNNGVVDDSQLPKDRFSAERLKGVDSTLKIQPAKLEDSAVYLCASSLGLAGAGIQYFGAGTRLSVL.